The rows below give T cell receptor beta chains drawn from one sample of a study of a mutant IDH1 vaccine in newly diagnosed glioma. Antigens for these TCRs are unknown. The table came from immunoSEQ multiplex PCR; TCRdb's copy has only in-frame clones and leaves some out. The sample records tens of thousands of clones, 82% being singletons. The source material was PBMCs, sampled from a glioma patient whose treatment included an IDH1 peptide vaccine. These receptors were taken from a woman under 30 with glioma. Some clones in this sample may be carry-over from other donors' samples. Each CDR3 is given with its conserved first and last residue. Each record gives: CDR3 protein, J gene, V gene, D gene. A D gene is named only where the DNA matches it firmly.

cdr3_aa: CASSVVVGLAGLNTGELLF
j_call: TRBJ2-2
v_call: TRBV9
d_call: TRBD2

cdr3_aa: CASSHWEAGDYEQYF
j_call: TRBJ2-7
v_call: TRBV14
d_call: -

cdr3_aa: CASSLETYEQYF
j_call: TRBJ2-7
v_call: TRBV5-4
d_call: -

cdr3_aa: CASSVGGLPNEQFF
j_call: TRBJ2-1
v_call: TRBV9
d_call: -

cdr3_aa: CATVQGGQETQYF
j_call: TRBJ2-5
v_call: TRBV10-1
d_call: -

cdr3_aa: CAGLAGGHEQYF
j_call: TRBJ2-7
v_call: TRBV30
d_call: TRBD2

cdr3_aa: CASSLGQPGNTIYF
j_call: TRBJ1-3
v_call: TRBV5-1
d_call: -

cdr3_aa: CASSRLQGSPSYEQYF
j_call: TRBJ2-7
v_call: TRBV4-3
d_call: -

cdr3_aa: CASRAPGPSYEQYF
j_call: TRBJ2-7
v_call: TRBV6-1
d_call: -

cdr3_aa: CASSQDTLSTQYF
j_call: TRBJ2-3
v_call: TRBV4-3
d_call: -

cdr3_aa: CASSGDRETDTQYF
j_call: TRBJ2-3
v_call: TRBV9
d_call: TRBD1

cdr3_aa: CASSLAPAITEKLFF
j_call: TRBJ1-4
v_call: TRBV7-9
d_call: -

cdr3_aa: CASSVDFAGVRDTQYF
j_call: TRBJ2-3
v_call: TRBV9
d_call: TRBD2